This record covers a single TCR beta chain. Membership in each cohort depended on participant-reported clinical history. This record belongs to a study of blood T cell repertoires in COVID-19. Study overall: COVID-19 samples, acute and convalescent, were from the United States, Italy and Spain.

Using immunoSEQ multiplex PCR, the repertoire was profiled, and TCRdb retains in-frame clones only, with some absent. The profile covers roughly 280,000 clones, with about nine tenths appearing a single time and approximately 1.8% taken by the ten largest. The sequenced material came from PBMCs or T cells enriched from blood (not recorded which). The TCR sequence derives from a woman aged 55-69 years who had recovered from COVID-19.

The CDR3 protein is CASSRDSVGTQYF. The CDR3 DNA reads as TGTGCCAGCAGTCGGGACAGCGTTGGTACGCAGTATTTT. The chain employs TRBV6-5 and TRBJ2-3, with TRBD1 matching over 7 bases. V shed 5 bases and J 8 bases; nucleotides not matched to a gene: 7. There are 13 residues in the CDR3. Germline CDR1 MNHEY, CDR2 SVGAGI.